This T cell receptor beta chain appears in the sequencing data of a study of cytomegalovirus exposure and HLA in healthy donors. The overall study: Falling in the Caucasian-associated ancestry cluster were 81% of around 370 genotyped donors. Findings and caveats of the study: A highly shared variant cluster was judged a likely technical artifact. In vitro testing confirmed a few CMV-associated chains as specific for CMV antigens. More clonal expansion characterized HLA-associated TCR beta chains than equally common others in a later analysis.

PCR was performed using 60 Vbeta and 13 Jbeta primers. Here immunoSEQ multiplex PCR was the method, and the copy in TCRdb shows in-frame clones only, minus some. This table has 150,000 to 200,000 clones, more than 70% appearing once. Trimming removed 1 base from V and 4 bases from J, with 17 bases in between. CDR3 length: 16 residues. CDR1 is MNHNS and CDR2 is SASEGT in the germline V gene. Concerning this clone: The target antigen is unknown.

Sequencing was carried out using PBMCs. The receptor was isolated from a girl under 18 in good health and CMV-seronegative. V usage is TRBV6-1 and J usage is TRBJ2-7; a possible D gene is TRBD2 (5 bases). The chain's CDR3 is CASSEGSGPLGYEQYF. For the CDR3, the DNA is TGTGCCAGCAGTGAAGGAAGCGGACCTCTGGGGTACGAGCAGTACTTC.